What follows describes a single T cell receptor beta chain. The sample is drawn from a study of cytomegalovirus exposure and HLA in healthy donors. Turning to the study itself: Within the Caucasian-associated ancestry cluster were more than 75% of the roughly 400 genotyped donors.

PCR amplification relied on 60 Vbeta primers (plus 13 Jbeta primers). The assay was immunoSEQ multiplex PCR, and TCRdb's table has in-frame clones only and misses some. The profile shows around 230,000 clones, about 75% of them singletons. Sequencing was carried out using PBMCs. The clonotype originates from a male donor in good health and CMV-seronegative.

The CDR3 spells CASSDSRGLMEPQHF. In DNA form, the CDR3 reads TGTGCCAGCAGTGACTCGCGGGGACTGATGGAGCCCCAGCATTTT. The chain couples TRBV6-4 to TRBJ1-5, with D maybe TRBD1 (5 bases). The CDR3 loop spans 15 amino acids. Germline lookup yields CDR1 MRHNA and CDR2 SNTAGT. Trimming removed 0 bases from V and 8 bases from J, with 14 bases in between.